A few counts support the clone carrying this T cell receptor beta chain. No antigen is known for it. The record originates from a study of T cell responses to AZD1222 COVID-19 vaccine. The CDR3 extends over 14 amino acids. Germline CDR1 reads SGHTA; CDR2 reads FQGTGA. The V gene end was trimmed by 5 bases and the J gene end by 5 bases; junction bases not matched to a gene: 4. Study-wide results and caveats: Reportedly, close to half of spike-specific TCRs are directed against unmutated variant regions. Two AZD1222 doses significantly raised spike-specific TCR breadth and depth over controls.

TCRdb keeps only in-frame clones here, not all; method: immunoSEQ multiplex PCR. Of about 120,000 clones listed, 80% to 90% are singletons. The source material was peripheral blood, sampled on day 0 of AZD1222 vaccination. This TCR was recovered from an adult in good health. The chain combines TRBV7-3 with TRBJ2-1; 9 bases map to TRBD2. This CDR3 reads CASSARLADNEQFF. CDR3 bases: TGTGCCAGCAGCGCCCGACTAGCGGACAATGAGCAGTTCTTC.